The 27 T cell receptor beta chains reported below all come from one sample, sequenced in a study of cytomegalovirus exposure and HLA in healthy donors. With 60 Vbeta and 13 Jbeta primers, the PCR was carried out. Produced via immunoSEQ multiplex PCR; TCRdb's table is partial and in-frame only. The sample lists 100,000 to 150,000 clones, roughly 80% seen once, with about 4% in the top ten. The sequenced material came from PBMCs. All receptors derive from a woman aged 40 to 50 in good health and CMV-seronegative.

The V and J genes are TRBV7-3 and TRBJ1-2; TRBD1 matches at 10 bases. V lost 4 bases to trimming and J lost 8 bases; unmatched junction nucleotides: 4. The CDR3 has 13 amino acids. Germline CDR1 reads SGHTA; CDR2 reads FQGTGA. CDR3: CASSYGTGEGYTF. The CDR3 coding sequence is TGTGCCAGCAGCTACGGGACAGGGGAGGGCTACACCTTC. Using reference TRBV7-3 and TRBJ1-2 for the parts outside the CDR3, the full variable domain is GAGVSQTPSNKVTEKGKYVELRCDPISGHTALYWYRQSLGQGPEFLIYFQGTGAADDSGLPNDRFFAVRPEGSVSTLKIQRTERGDSAVYLCASSYGTGEGYTFGSGTRLTVV.

The rearrangement joins TRBV5-4 to TRBJ1-2; D uncertain. CDR1 and CDR2 from the germline V gene are SGHNT and YYREEE (reference sequence). The V and J ends lost 1 base and 8 bases respectively, with 6 bases between them. This CDR3 region has 11 residues. This CDR3 reads CASSLREGYTF. For the CDR3, the DNA is TGTGCCAGCAGCTTGCGCGAGGGCTACACCTTC.

J is TRBJ2-1 and V is TRBV11-2; perhaps TRBD2 as D (6 bases). Looked up from germline, CDR1 is SGHAT and CDR2 is FQNNGV. The CDR3 runs 13 residues. V dropped 1 base and J dropped 10 bases, with 11 bases sitting between them. The CDR3 DNA follows: TGTGCCAGCAGCTTAGGGGGAGGAAGGGAGCAGTTCTTC. Amino acids: CASSLGGGREQFF. The whole variable domain, remainder taken from reference TRBV11-2 and TRBJ2-1, is EAGVAQSPRYKIIEKRQSVAFWCNPISGHATLYWYQQILGQGPKLLIQFQNNGVVDDSQLPKDRFSAERLKGVDSTLKIQPAKLEDSAVYLCASSLGGGREQFFGPGTRLTVL.

J is TRBJ1-2 and V is TRBV7-2, with 9 nucleotides matching TRBD1. There are 17 residues in the CDR3. V lost 2 bases to trimming and J lost 8 bases; unmatched junction nucleotides: 15. CDR1 SGHTA and CDR2 FQGNSA come from the germline V gene. DNA for the CDR3: TGTGCCAGCAGCTTAAGAGGCGGGACAGGGAGGGAGGAGGGCTACACCTTC. Encoded protein: CASSLRGGTGREEGYTF.

This chain joins TRBV15 and TRBJ1-3; TRBD1 matches 8 bases. Trimming cost V 0 bases and J 4 bases; bases outside gene matches: 11. Per the germline V gene, CDR1 is LNHNV and CDR2 is YYDKDF (reference sequence). CDR3 length: 18 residues. CDR3 in DNA: TGTGCCACCAGCAGAGACCCTATTGCGACAGGGGCGGGAAACACCATATATTTT. Its protein is CATSRDPIATGAGNTIYF.

The chain links TRBV7-2 to TRBJ1-2; D perhaps matches TRBD1 (6 bases). The CDR3 contains 12 residues. The ends were cut back, 1 base at V and 8 bases at J, with 8 bases in the middle. Germline assignment: CDR1 SGHTA and CDR2 FQGNSA. The CDR3 loop is CASSLDREGYTF. The CDR3 region has the DNA TGTGCCAGCAGCTTAGACAGGGAGGGCTACACCTTC.

The chain uses TRBV2 and TRBJ1-6, with D perhaps TRBD1 (5 bases). V dropped 5 bases and J dropped 9 bases, with 11 bases sitting between them. Looked up from germline, CDR1 is SNHLY and CDR2 is FYNNEI. The CDR3 is 13 amino acids. The CDR3 reads CASSYKGISPLHF. The CDR3 nucleotides are TGTGCCAGCAGTTACAAGGGGATTTCACCCCTCCACTTT.

The chain employs TRBV7-9 and TRBJ1-1; TRBD1 matches 7 bases. This CDR3 comprises 14 residues. V was pared by 1 base and J by 1 base, with 0 bases of the junction left unmatched. Germline CDR1 reads SEHNR; CDR2 reads FQNEAQ (reference sequence). Here the CDR3 reads CASSLGDRNTEAFF. CDR3 bases: TGTGCCAGCAGCTTAGGGGACAGGAACACTGAAGCTTTCTTT.

The rearrangement uses TRBV7-9 and TRBJ2-1; TRBD2 matches at 9 bases. The V gene end was trimmed by 5 bases and the J gene end by 16 bases; junction bases not matched to a gene: 21. CDR1 is SEHNR, CDR2 FQNEAQ, per germline (reference sequence). The CDR3 sequence is 16 residues long. CDR3 residues: CASSTGTSREALGRFF. The CDR3 DNA reads as TGTGCCAGCAGCACGGGGACTAGCAGGGAGGCCTTGGGGAGATTCTTC.

This clone was found a few times. The chain's CDR3 is CASSLRDRGFNEKLFF. The CDR3 nucleotides read TGTGCCAGCAGCTTACGGGACAGGGGATTCAATGAAAAACTGTTTTTT. The chain carries TRBV7-9 and TRBJ1-4, with 10 bases fitting TRBD1. Per the germline V gene, CDR1 is SEHNR and CDR2 is FQNEAQ (reference sequence). The junction had 5 bases not matched to a gene; V was cut back by 2 bases and J by 5 bases. This CDR3 region has 16 residues.

The gene calls are TRBV14 and TRBJ1-1; TRBD1 might be the D (6 bases). Deletions cut 2 bases from V and 4 bases from J, with 11 bases between. CDR1 is SGHDN and CDR2 is FVKESK in the germline V gene. The CDR3 runs 14 residues. CDR3 nucleotides: TGTGCCAGCAGCCAATTACAGGGTGGCACTGAAGCTTTCTTT. It encodes CASSQLQGGTEAFF.

The gene calls are TRBV7-6 and TRBJ2-2; unclear D gene. Germline CDR1 is SGHVS and CDR2 is FNYEAQ. The length of the CDR3 is 18 residues. V lost 0 bases and J 2 bases, leaving 16 bases between the germline ends. CDR3 amino acids: CASSLAETSTINTGELFF. DNA of the CDR3: TGTGCCAGCAGCTTAGCAGAGACTTCTACCATTAACACCGGGGAGCTGTTTTTT.

V and J are TRBV23-1 and TRBJ2-7; D gene uncertain. TRBV23-1 is an ORF for which the function is uncertain. Trimming stripped 4 bases from V and 2 bases from J, with 9 bases between. The length of the CDR3 is 13 residues. The CDR3, as DNA: TGCGCCAGCAGTCTCAACACTACCTACGAGCAGTACTTC. It yields the protein CASSLNTTYEQYF.

This clone was detected a few times. The V and J genes are TRBV7-2 and TRBJ2-3; no clear D gene. This CDR3 spans 16 amino acids. V lost 3 bases and J lost 2, with 15 bases in between. Germline values: CDR1 SGHTA, CDR2 FQGNSA. The CDR3 DNA reads TGTGCCAGCAGCTTGGGTCCTACCGACTTCACAGATACGCAGTATTTT. This translates into CASSLGPTDFTDTQYF.

This clone appeared a single time. V usage is TRBV7-9 and J usage is TRBJ2-5; 7 nucleotides match TRBD1. V dropped 1 base and J dropped 3; count of bases not matched to a gene: 5. Per the germline V gene, CDR1 is SEHNR and CDR2 is FQNEAQ (reference sequence). The CDR3 is made up of 15 amino acids. In DNA, the CDR3 is TGTGCCAGCAGCTTAGTAGTAGACAGGGAAGAGACCCAGTACTTC. Amino acid sequence: CASSLVVDREETQYF. Full variable domain (missing parts from reference TRBV7-9 and TRBJ2-5): DTGVSQNPRHKITKRGQNVTFRCDPISEHNRLYWYRQTLGQGPEFLTYFQNEAQLEKSRLLSDRFSAERPKGSFSTLEIQRTEQGDSAMYLCASSLVVDREETQYFGPGTRLLVL.

The chain links TRBV27 to TRBJ1-4; a weak D match, TRBD1 (6 bases). CDR3 length equals 12 residues. V lost 8 bases to trimming and J lost 7 bases, with 11 bases between them. The germline V gene encodes CDR1 MNHEY and CDR2 SMNVEV (reference sequence). CDR3 residues: CASAGVGEKLFF. For the CDR3, the DNA is TGTGCCAGCGCAGGGGTGGGTGAAAAACTGTTTTTT.

The V call is TRBV7-2, the J call TRBJ2-3; 12 bases map to TRBD2. The length of the CDR3 is 18 residues. CDR1 and CDR2 (germline): SGHTA, FQGNSA. With 2 bases clipped from V and 0 bases from J, the junction kept 6 bases outside the gene matches. CDR3 DNA sequence: TGTGCCAGCAGCTTATGGCTAGCGGGGGGGCCTAGCACAGATACGCAGTATTTT. This gives the protein CASSLWLAGGPSTDTQYF.

The chain employs TRBV15 and TRBJ2-7, with TRBD2 matching over 7 bases. This CDR3 comprises 14 residues. V shed 1 base, J shed 4 bases, and the junction held 4 bases outside the gene matches. Per the germline V gene, CDR1 is LNHNV and CDR2 is YYDKDF (reference sequence). The CDR3 spells CATSRAGGSYEQYF. CDR3 nucleotides: TGTGCCACCAGCAGAGCCGGCGGGAGTTACGAGCAGTACTTC.

The chain uses TRBV4-1 and TRBJ2-3; 9 nucleotides agree with TRBD1. With V trimmed by 4 bases and J by 4 bases, 9 bases remained unmatched. Germline V gene sequence: CDR1 MGHRA, CDR2 YSYEKL. This CDR3 is 16 amino acids long. This chain's CDR3 is CASSRTPGTGSDTQYF. As DNA, the CDR3 is TGCGCCAGCAGCCGAACCCCCGGGACAGGGTCAGATACGCAGTATTTT.

The V call is TRBV5-8, the J call TRBJ2-1; TRBD1 might be the D (5 bases). Germline V gene lookup returns CDR1 SGHTS and CDR2 YDEGEE. V was clipped by 4 bases and J by 2 bases, with 13 bases between them. This CDR3 region has 15 residues. CDR3 region: CASSLDSMTYNEQFF. As DNA, the CDR3 is TGTGCCAGCAGCCTTGACAGTATGACCTACAATGAGCAGTTCTTC.

The chain uses TRBV6-5 and TRBJ2-5; possible D gene TRBD1, 5 bases. Per the germline V gene, CDR1 is MNHEY and CDR2 is SVGAGI. The V end was cut by 0 bases, the J end by 11 bases, with 13 bases between. This CDR3 contains 13 residues. CDR3: CASSYSRVGEQYF. CDR3 DNA: TGTGCCAGCAGTTACTCCAGGGTTGGAGAGCAGTACTTC.

The chain couples TRBV13 to TRBJ1-4; D call uncertain. The V end lost 3 bases, the J end lost 0 bases, and 5 bases lay between the germline ends. The CDR3 is 14 residues long. The germline V gene has CDR1 PRHDT and CDR2 FYEKMQ (reference sequence). DNA of the CDR3: TGTGCCAGCAGCTTCGGGACAACTAATGAAAAACTGTTTTTT. Amino acid sequence: CASSFGTTNEKLFF.

The chain employs TRBV4-2 and TRBJ2-7; 10 bases line up with TRBD2. V lost 0 bases to trimming and J lost 2 bases; unmatched junction nucleotides: 4. The CDR3 loop spans 16 amino acids. Germline V gene data show CDR1 as LGHNA and CDR2 as YNFKEQ. CDR3 nucleotide sequence: TGTGCCAGCAGCCAAGATCGGACTAGCGGCCCCTACGAGCAGTACTTC. This sequence encodes CASSQDRTSGPYEQYF.

The table lists this clone with a few counts. The V gene is TRBV6-1, the J gene TRBJ2-7; D is undetermined. With 4 bases removed from V and 3 bases from J, the gap between germline ends came to 10 bases. CDR3 length equals 13 residues. The germline gives CDR1 MNHNS, CDR2 SASEGT. The DNA of the CDR3 is TGTGCCAGCAGTGTAACCGGAGACTACGAGCAGTACTTC. This gives the protein CASSVTGDYEQYF.

J is TRBJ1-6 and V is TRBV7-9; D is ambiguous. The germline V gene has CDR1 SEHNR and CDR2 FQNEAQ (reference sequence). The CDR3 is made up of 16 amino acids. V lost 4 bases and J 0 bases, leaving 10 bases between the germline ends. The CDR3 bases are TGTGCCAGCAGCTCCGCGCGTAGCTCCTATAATTCACCCCTCCACTTT. Protein product: CASSSARSSYNSPLHF. The full variable domain, rest sourced from reference TRBV7-9 and TRBJ1-6, is DTGVSQNPRHKITKRGQNVTFRCDPISEHNRLYWYRQTLGQGPEFLTYFQNEAQLEKSRLLSDRFSAERPKGSFSTLEIQRTEQGDSAMYLCASSSARSSYNSPLHFGNGTRLTVT.

The V and J genes are TRBV5-1 and TRBJ2-7; the match to TRBD1 covers 10 bases. Germline CDR1 reads SGHRS; CDR2 reads YFSETQ. Trimming removed 0 bases from V and 4 bases from J; junction bases left unmatched: 4. This CDR3 contains 15 residues. DNA for the CDR3: TGCGCCAGCAGCTTGGAGACAGGGGGCTGGTACGAGCAGTACTTC. It encodes CASSLETGGWYEQYF.

The gene calls are TRBV25-1 and TRBJ1-2, with a weak D call TRBD1 (5 bases). The CDR3 has 12 residues. From germline, CDR1 is MGHDK and CDR2 SYGVNS. The ends were cut back, 1 base at V and 8 bases at J, with 8 bases in the middle. In DNA form, the CDR3 reads TGTGCCAGCAGTGAATTGAAGGGGGGCTACACCTTC. Encoded protein: CASSELKGGYTF.